This T cell receptor (beta chain) was identified during a study of cytomegalovirus exposure and HLA in healthy donors. J gave up 8 bases and V 0 bases, and 5 bases lay outside the gene matches. Per the germline V gene, CDR1 is SGHRS and CDR2 is YFSETQ. The CDR3 sequence is 14 residues long. The PCR had 60 Vbeta and 13 Jbeta primers. Sequencing was performed with immunoSEQ multiplex PCR; in TCRdb, only in-frame clones are kept and a portion is missing. Here the sample spans 200,000 to 250,000 clones, approximately 81% being singletons. This clone appeared a few times. The source of this sequence is a human donor in good health. The chain is built from TRBV5-1 and TRBJ2-3; TRBD2 agrees at 8 bases. Input material: PBMCs. DNA for the CDR3: TGCGCCAGCAGCTTGGAGCGGGAGACCGGTACGCAGTATTTT. It is translated as CASSLERETGTQYF.